This TCR beta chain was captured in a study of healthy donors' naive CD4 and CD8 T cells. Study conclusions and caveats: Naive CD4+ and CD8+ cells reportedly differed in usage of most V and J genes.

For this clonotype: What it recognizes is unknown. At one end the junction does not follow the germline gene, possibly because of a read error.

This CDR3 comprises 14 residues. CDR1 DFQATT and CDR2 SNEGSKA come from the germline V gene (reference sequence). Each TCR library used approximately 500 ng of total RNA and a linear amplification protocol. TCRdb redid the calling of the reads with MiXCR, one entry per CDR3 protein. The sample has approximately 200,000 distinct CDR3 sequences, 65% to 75% seen once. The sequence came from a pool of human donors in good health; the sample pools cells from several healthy donors. The V call is TRBV20-1, the J call TRBJ1-2, with 9 positions matching TRBD1. The source material was naive CD4+ and CD8+ T cells sorted from blood, pooled from several donors. CDR3 in DNA: TGCAGTGCTCGAGAGGACAGGGGCCACTATGGCTACACCTTC. Residues: CSAREDRGHYGYTF.